This TCR beta chain emerged from a study of sequential checkpoint blockade in melanoma. Study as a whole: DNA from 70 to 95 pretreatment tumor samples underwent TCRβ immunosequencing. Findings of the study overall: About 30 times likelier clinical benefit followed increased tumor T-cell fraction and clonality.

The CDR3 is 13 amino acids. V lost 6 bases to trimming and J lost 5 bases, with 13 bases between them. Germline V CDR1 and CDR2: SGHTA, FQGNSA. Treatment of the sample: randomized to nivolumab then ipilimumab (arm A) or the reverse (arm B). Measured with immunoSEQ multiplex PCR; TCRdb has only the in-frame clones, and not every one. Of roughly 3,100 clones listed, roughly a fifth were seen once; the top ten hold roughly 8.2%. This clone came up a few times. What it binds is unknown. The gene calls are TRBV7-2 and TRBJ2-5; no definite D call. This material consisted of tumor tissue (inferred from file names), taken from a patient given nivolumab and ipilimumab in sequence. This receptor was identified in a human donor with melanoma. The chain's CDR3 is CASSLQIGETQYF. The CDR3 nucleotides are TGTGCCAGCAGTTTGCAAATTGGGGAGACCCAGTACTTC.